Sequencing of this T cell receptor beta chain was carried out in a study of T cell responses to AZD1222 COVID-19 vaccine. Regarding the study as a whole: Females outnumbered males among donors, who were mostly white British; clonal diversity was possibly underestimated. Seropositive AZD1222 recipients at baseline numbered only 5 or 6. Close to half of spike-specific TCRs reportedly recognize unmutated variant regions. Elevations in Spike-specific TCR breadth and depth followed administration of two AZD1222 doses.

The assay was immunoSEQ multiplex PCR, and TCRdb's table has in-frame clones only and misses some. The data hold around 140,000 clones, with roughly nine tenths observed a single time. Regarding this clone: The antigen is undetermined.

The source material was peripheral blood, sampled 28 days after the second dose of the MenACWY control vaccine. This receptor was obtained from an adult who received the MenACWY meningococcal vaccine as a control.

The CDR3 DNA reads TGTGCCAGTAGTAGTAACAGTATGCAATACGAGCAGTACTTC. Protein: CASSSNSMQYEQYF. The rearrangement joins TRBV19 to TRBJ2-7; D is ambiguous. Germline CDR1 reads LNHDA; CDR2 reads SQIVND (reference sequence). The CDR3 runs 14 residues. V was cut by 4 bases and J by 4 bases, with 14 bases left in between.